This T cell receptor (beta chain) was recorded in a study of blood T cell repertoires in COVID-19 (dated by TCRdb to 2018 to 2020). For context, the study as a whole: Samples covering the acute and convalescent phases of COVID-19 were provided by collaborators in the United States, Italy and Spain. Samples came from the ongoing ImmuneRACE study (first 160 participants) plus 1,254 subjects from 6 global collaborators. Subjects who had been exposed to COVID-19, were actively infected with it, or had recovered from it provided the deeply sampled blood TCRbeta repertoires that made up the dataset. Where HLA class I and class II types were available, the types were taken from metadata supplied by the sample provider, not from assay-based typing. Nearly every sample came with metadata listing a de-identified subject ID, COVID-19 status, age in years and sex. The material from the prospective study consisted of cDNA or gDNA derived from T cells, B-cell-depleted T cells, or PBMCs. A freely available public database, intended as a resource for researchers studying the immune response to SARS-CoV-2, is where the repertoires were released. The paper as a whole reports these results and caveats: The quantity of clinical and demographic metadata differed by source and by participant and was supplied without curation.

Whole blood was collected in K2EDTA tubes by collaborating institutions according to the institutions' own protocols. For TCRbeta analysis, collaborator samples were shipped as frozen whole blood, as isolated PBMCs, or as DNA extracted from either sample type. The germline V gene (reference sequence) supplies CDR1 LGHDT and CDR2 YNNKEL. V is trimmed back by 0 bases and J by 6 bases, and the junction contains 4 bases that no gene match accounts for. The cysteine opens and the phenylalanine closes a CDR3 of 15 amino acids. Only the CDR3 part of the read is kept: 45 bases, read in frame from the first base. Note on this clone: The specificity of this receptor is unknown. No base quality values were provided; no much bigger clone lies one nucleotide off.

The immunoSEQ Assay, a bias-controlled multiplex PCR, was used to amplify TCRbeta CDR3 regions from genomic DNA. From the authors' description of their analysis: Within the assay, amplification of reference gene primers was used to estimate how many nucleated cells each sample contained. Sequence reads were collapsed and filtered to measure the absolute abundance of every unique TCRbeta CDR3 rearrangement. Productive Simpson clonality was computed per sample as the square root of Simpson's diversity index over productive rearrangements. TCRdb took this table from immuneACCESS and kept in-frame rearrangements with V and J called. Such tables lack part of the clones; where checked against another copy, unresolved V genes explain under half of the gap, and the rest is unexplained. V and J calls and clone size are copied from that table; D and trimming were computed from the DNA. A total of 73,000 or so clones appear in this sample, 83% of them only once. The biggest ten clones account for 5.3% of the sample.

This receptor was taken from a man in his fifties with active COVID-19. The chain employs TRBV3-1 (or the pseudogene TRBV3-2) and TRBJ2-1; 8 of the junction bases match TRBD2. The sample was peripheral blood. The nucleotide sequence is given as TGTGCCAGCAGCCAAGATCCGGGACTAGTCAATGAGCAGTTCTTC. It translates as CASSQDPGLVNEQFF.